These 21 T cell receptor beta chains were sequenced from one sample in a study of beta chain features in type 1 diabetes. Reverse transcribing all isolated RNA meant expressed TCRB transcripts were sequenced. The data were produced by immunoSEQ multiplex PCR, yet TCRdb's version contains in-frame clones alone and is incomplete. The sample consists of roughly 140,000 clones, roughly 50% of them appearing once. The sequenced sample was Tregs from blood. The receptors here all came from a man aged 18 to 30 in good health.

In this sample, this clone turned up once. The rearrangement links TRBV6-6 to TRBJ1-1; the match to TRBD1 covers 7 bases. The CDR3 extends over 14 amino acids. Germline-derived CDR1 and CDR2 are MNHNY and SVGAGI (reference sequence). V gave up 7 bases and J gave up 10 bases; unmatched junction bases: 15. The CDR3 sequence: CASKMRGRDSVAFF. In DNA, the CDR3 is TGTGCCAGCAAGATGAGGGGGCGCGATTCGGTAGCTTTCTTT.

The J gene is TRBJ2-7, the V gene TRBV10-3, with TRBD1 as a possible D gene (5 bases). The CDR3 loop spans 13 amino acids. Germline assignment: CDR1 ENHRY and CDR2 SYGVKD. The ends were cut back, 3 bases at V and 8 bases at J, with 14 bases in the middle. In nucleotides, the CDR3 is TGTGCCATCAGTGACGGAGAAAGGGGAAAGCAGTACTTC. Translated, it gives CAISDGERGKQYF.

The rearrangement links TRBV5-4 to TRBJ2-2; 8 nucleotides line up with TRBD1. Germline CDR1 is SGHNT and CDR2 is YYREEE (reference sequence). Trimming cost V 9 bases and J 3 bases; bases outside gene matches: 13. The CDR3 covers 16 residues. CDR3 in DNA: TGTGCCATCTTCCATCGGGACAGGAAGGACACCGGGGAGCTGTTTTTT. Translation gives CAIFHRDRKDTGELFF.

There are a few counts of this clone. The chain uses TRBV27 and TRBJ2-3, with TRBD2 matching over 13 bases. The CDR3 has 21 amino acids. V dropped 1 base and J dropped 1; count of bases not matched to a gene: 14. The germline gives CDR1 MNHEY, CDR2 SMNVEV (reference sequence). The CDR3 DNA sequence: TGTGCCAGCAGTTTATTCCGGACTAGCGGGAGAGTTCGTATTGGCACAGATACGCAGTATTTT. Translated, it gives CASSLFRTSGRVRIGTDTQYF.

The V and J genes are TRBV4-1 and TRBJ1-1; TRBD1 matches 8 bases. CDR1 and CDR2 (germline): MGHRA, YSYEKL. Trimming took 0 bases from V and 5 from J; bases not matched to a gene: 11. This CDR3 has 17 amino acids. This CDR3 reads CASSQDLIRTGRTEAFF. The CDR3 DNA sequence: TGCGCCAGCAGCCAAGATCTTATACGGACAGGGAGGACTGAAGCTTTCTTT.

J is TRBJ2-1 and V is TRBV6-5; 7 bases map to TRBD2. The CDR3 sequence is 14 residues long. CDR1 is MNHEY, CDR2 SVGAGI, per germline. V shed 5 bases, J shed 6 bases, and the junction held 7 bases outside the gene matches. CDR3 sequence: CASSTGAGVNEQFF. The CDR3 DNA reads TGTGCCAGCAGTACCGGGGCGGGGGTCAATGAGCAGTTCTTC.

The sample holds a few counts of this clone. The V call is TRBV4-1, the J call TRBJ1-5; D remains ambiguous. The V end was cut by 4 bases, the J end by 2 bases, with 15 bases between. CDR3 length: 16 residues. The germline gives CDR1 MGHRA, CDR2 YSYEKL. The CDR3 region has the DNA TGCGCCAGCAGCCCTACTCGGGTGGGTGGCAATCAGCCCCAGCATTTT. This sequence encodes CASSPTRVGGNQPQHF.

This clone was detected only a few times. This rearrangement joins TRBV6-6 to TRBJ2-1; 7 bases map to TRBD2. This CDR3 contains 15 residues. The J segment lost 2 bases and the V segment lost 2 bases, leaving 3 bases of the junction unmatched. The germline gives CDR1 MNHNY, CDR2 SVGAGI (reference sequence). The CDR3 coding sequence is TGTGCCAGCAGTTACGGGGGGAGGGCCTACAATGAGCAGTTCTTC. The encoded protein is CASSYGGRAYNEQFF.

In the case of this clone: Other DNA sequences in the sample encode the same CDR3. V usage is TRBV7-2 and J usage is TRBJ1-1; TRBD1 might be the D (5 bases). V lost 1 base to trimming and J lost 4 bases, with 7 bases between them. CDR1 and CDR2 (germline): SGHTA, FQGNSA. The CDR3 has 13 amino acids. As DNA, the CDR3 is TGTGCCAGCAGCTTAGGGGGGGGCACTGAAGCTTTCTTT. This gives the protein CASSLGGGTEAFF. Complete variable domain (other parts from reference TRBV7-2 and TRBJ1-1): GAGVSQSPSNKVTEKGKDVELRCDPISGHTALYWYRQSLGQGLEFLIYFQGNSAPDKSGLPSDRFSAERTGGSVSTLTIQRTQQEDSAVYLCASSLGGGTEAFFGQGTRLTVV.

The gene calls are TRBV25-1 and TRBJ2-7; possible D gene TRBD1, 6 bases. CDR1 is MGHDK, CDR2 SYGVNS, per germline. With 4 bases removed from V and 0 bases from J, the gap between germline ends came to 13 bases. This CDR3 is built from 15 residues. CDR3 amino acids: CASSVPGQHSYEQYF. The CDR3 nucleotides read TGTGCCAGCAGTGTTCCAGGACAGCACTCCTACGAGCAGTACTTC.

The V gene is TRBV11-1, the J gene TRBJ2-2, with a tentative D call TRBD1 (5 bases). Trimming pared 5 bases from V and 4 bases from J, leaving 11 bases between. CDR3 length: 14 amino acids. CDR1 is SGHAT and CDR2 is FQDESV in the germline V gene (reference sequence). CDR3 in amino acids: CASSPGIVTGELFF. CDR3 in DNA: TGTGCCAGCAGCCCAGGGATAGTCACCGGGGAGCTGTTTTTT.

The gene calls are TRBV15 and TRBJ2-2; maybe TRBD2 (5 bases). Between the trimmed V and J ends, which lost 4 bases and 2 bases, there was a span of 17 bases. CDR1 LNHNV and CDR2 YYDKDF come from the germline V gene (reference sequence). This CDR3 has 17 residues. CDR3 nucleotides: TGTGCCACCAGCACGAACTACCGGGGTCATAACACCGGGGAGCTGTTTTTT. Amino acids: CATSTNYRGHNTGELFF.

The chain is built from TRBV6-1 and TRBJ1-1; D may be TRBD1 (6 bases). The V and J ends lost 2 bases and 2 bases respectively, with 12 bases between them. The CDR3 contains 15 residues. Germline lookup yields CDR1 MNHNS and CDR2 SASEGT. CDR3 sequence (DNA): TGTGCCAGCAGTGAACCGGGACACCTAAACACTGAAGCTTTCTTT. This gives the protein CASSEPGHLNTEAFF.

This chain links TRBV30 with TRBJ1-5; TRBD1 matches 8 bases. Germline V gene data show CDR1 as GTSNPN and CDR2 as SVGIG (reference sequence). The CDR3 has 13 amino acids. Germline trimming cut 3 bases from V and 4 bases from J; bases unmatched to any gene: 2. The CDR3 nucleotides are TGTGCCTGGAGCTGGACAGGGAATCAGCCCCAGCATTTT. Protein sequence: CAWSWTGNQPQHF.

The V and J genes are TRBV18 and TRBJ2-7; D may be TRBD1 (6 bases). Germline CDR1 KGHSH, CDR2 LQKENI. V was pared by 2 bases and J by 5 bases, with 13 bases between. The CDR3 totals 14 residues. CDR3 protein: CASSPVAGANEQYF. DNA for the CDR3: TGTGCCAGCTCACCAGTAGCAGGGGCCAACGAGCAGTACTTC.

V is TRBV28 and J is TRBJ2-3, with unresolved D. Looked up from germline, CDR1 is MDHEN and CDR2 is SYDVKM. The CDR3 totals 12 residues. V lost 2 bases to trimming and J lost 3 bases, with 3 bases between them. The CDR3 spells CASSLQTDTQYF. CDR3 DNA: TGTGCCAGCAGTTTACAGACAGATACGCAGTATTTT.

The genes are TRBV7-9 and TRBJ1-2, with unresolved D. V shed 0 bases and J shed 8 bases, with 16 bases lying between them. There are 15 residues in the CDR3. The germline V gene has CDR1 SEHNR and CDR2 FQNEAQ (reference sequence). CDR3 residues: CASSLAFVTPEGYTF. CDR3 DNA sequence: TGTGCCAGCAGCTTAGCGTTCGTGACACCGGAAGGCTACACCTTC.

This clone was detected a few times. DNA for the CDR3: TGTGCCAGCAGTCGGACAGGGGGCTACACTGAAGCTTTCTTT. It specifies CASSRTGGYTEAFF. V gene TRBV28 combines with J gene TRBJ1-1; TRBD1 agrees at 11 bases. Germline assignment: CDR1 MDHEN and CDR2 SYDVKM. J gave up 3 bases and V 5 bases, and 2 bases lay outside the gene matches. The CDR3 consists of 14 residues. Supplemented by reference TRBV28 and TRBJ1-1, the full variable domain reads DVKVTQSSRYLVKRTGEKVFLECVQDMDHENMFWYRQDPGLGLRLIYFSYDVKMKEKGDIPEGYSVSREKKERFSLILESASTNQTSMYLCASSRTGGYTEAFFGQGTRLTVV.

The gene calls are TRBV30 and TRBJ1-2; 7 bases match TRBD1. After removal of 0 bases from V and 4 bases from J, the junction contained 8 bases not matched to a gene. Germline assignment: CDR1 GTSNPN and CDR2 SVGIG (reference sequence). The CDR3 has 15 amino acids. The CDR3 DNA reads as TGTGCCTGGAGTGTAGGGGGGACAGCCTCCTATGGCTACACCTTC. This gives the protein CAWSVGGTASYGYTF.

V is TRBV7-9 and J is TRBJ2-7; D unclear. The V gene's germline CDR1 is SEHNR and CDR2 FQNEAQ (reference sequence). This CDR3 comprises 14 residues. V was shortened by 1 base and J by 3 bases, with 10 bases between the two germline ends. CDR3 region: CASSLGGVGYEQYF. Written as DNA, the CDR3 is TGTGCCAGCAGCTTAGGTGGAGTTGGCTACGAGCAGTACTTC.

The V gene is TRBV5-1, the J gene TRBJ1-1; the match to TRBD1 covers 9 bases. There are 14 residues in the CDR3. The junction had 3 bases not matched to a gene; V was cut back by 1 base and J by 5 bases. Germline values: CDR1 SGHRS, CDR2 YFSETQ. As DNA, the CDR3 is TGCGCCAGCAGCTTGCTGGGACAGGGAACTGAAGCTTTCTTT. This sequence encodes CASSLLGQGTEAFF.